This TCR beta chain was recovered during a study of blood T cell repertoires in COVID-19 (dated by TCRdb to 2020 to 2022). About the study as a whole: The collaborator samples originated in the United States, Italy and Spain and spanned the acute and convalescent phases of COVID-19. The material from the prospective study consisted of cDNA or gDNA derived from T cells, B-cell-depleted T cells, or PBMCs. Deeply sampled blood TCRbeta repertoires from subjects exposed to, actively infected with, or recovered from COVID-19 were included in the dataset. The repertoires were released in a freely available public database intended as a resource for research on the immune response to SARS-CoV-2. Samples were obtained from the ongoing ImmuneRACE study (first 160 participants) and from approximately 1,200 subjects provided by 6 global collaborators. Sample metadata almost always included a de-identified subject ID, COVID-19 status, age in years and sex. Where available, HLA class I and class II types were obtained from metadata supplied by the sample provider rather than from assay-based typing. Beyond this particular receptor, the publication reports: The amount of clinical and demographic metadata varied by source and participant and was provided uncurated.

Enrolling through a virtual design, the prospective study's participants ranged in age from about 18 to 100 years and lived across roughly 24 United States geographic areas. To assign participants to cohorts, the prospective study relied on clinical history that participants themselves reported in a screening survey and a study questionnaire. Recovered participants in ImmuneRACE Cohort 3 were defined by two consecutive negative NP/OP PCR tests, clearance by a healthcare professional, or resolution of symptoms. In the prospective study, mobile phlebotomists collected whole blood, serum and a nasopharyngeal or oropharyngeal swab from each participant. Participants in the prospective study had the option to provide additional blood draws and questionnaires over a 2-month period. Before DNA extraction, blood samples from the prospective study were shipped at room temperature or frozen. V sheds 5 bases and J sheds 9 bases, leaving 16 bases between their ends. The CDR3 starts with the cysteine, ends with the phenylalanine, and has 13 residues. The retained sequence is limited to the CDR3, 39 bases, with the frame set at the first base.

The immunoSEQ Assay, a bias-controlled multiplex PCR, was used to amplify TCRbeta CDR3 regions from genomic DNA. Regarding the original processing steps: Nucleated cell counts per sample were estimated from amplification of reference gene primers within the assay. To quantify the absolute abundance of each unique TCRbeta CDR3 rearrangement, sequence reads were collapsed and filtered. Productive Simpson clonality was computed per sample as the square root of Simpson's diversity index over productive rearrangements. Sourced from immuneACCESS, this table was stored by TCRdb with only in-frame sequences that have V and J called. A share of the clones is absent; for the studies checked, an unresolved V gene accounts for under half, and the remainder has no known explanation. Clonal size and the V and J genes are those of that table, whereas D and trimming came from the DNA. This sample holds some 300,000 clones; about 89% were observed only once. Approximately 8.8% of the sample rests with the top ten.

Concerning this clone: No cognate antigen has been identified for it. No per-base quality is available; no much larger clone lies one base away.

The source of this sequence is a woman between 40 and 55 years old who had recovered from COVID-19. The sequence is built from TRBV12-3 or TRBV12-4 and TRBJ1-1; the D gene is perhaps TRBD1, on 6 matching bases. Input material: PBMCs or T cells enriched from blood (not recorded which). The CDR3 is CASSLETGFKAFF. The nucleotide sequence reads TGTGCCAGCAGTCTAGAGACAGGATTTAAAGCTTTCTTT.